The sequence of this TCR beta chain was determined in a study of blood T cell repertoires in COVID-19. Study-wide context: The study drew acute and convalescent COVID-19 samples from the United States, Italy and Spain. In each case, the material was cDNA or gDNA derived from T cells, B-cell-depleted T cells, or PBMCs.

The length of the CDR3 is 16 residues. Per the germline V gene, CDR1 is SGHRS and CDR2 is YFSETQ. Trimming removed 0 bases from V and 0 bases from J, with 12 bases in between. Original analysis: Estimation of nucleated cell counts was performed using reference gene primer amplification. Clones were sequenced by immunoSEQ multiplex PCR, and TCRdb holds only the in-frame ones, with some missing. The DNA gave D and trimming, while V, J and clone size come from that table. The repertoire holds 90,000 to 150,000 clones, with 85% as singletons. Specimen: peripheral blood. The clonotype originates from a man aged 80 or over with acute or convalescent COVID-19. This rearrangement joins TRBV5-1 to TRBJ1-1; a weak D match, TRBD1 (6 bases). The CDR3 reads CASSLGRGAVNTEAFF. DNA for the CDR3: TGCGCCAGCAGCTTGGGGCGGGGGGCGGTGAACACTGAAGCTTTCTTT.